This record looks at one T cell receptor (beta chain) sequence and its context. The target antigen is unknown. The source of the sample is a study of T cell responses to AZD1222 COVID-19 vaccine. Profiling relied on immunoSEQ multiplex PCR, and the TCRdb table lists in-frame clones only, not all of them. The table shows roughly 100,000 clones, with 91% occurring only once. Findings and limits, study-wide: Sampling captured repertoires only after the peak T cell response. Vaccination with two AZD1222 doses was followed by a rise in Spike-specific TCR breadth and depth. At 160-218 and 743-854, vaccine-associated CD4 TCRs were dominant, and they spanned spike. Among the donors, most were white British and more were female, and clonal diversity was possibly underestimated.

Germline V gene sequence: CDR1 SGHAT, CDR2 FQNNGV. The V end was cut by 1 base, the J end by 7 bases, with 7 bases between. The CDR3 extends over 13 amino acids. This sample comprised peripheral blood, obtained on day 0 of AZD1222 vaccination. V and J are TRBV11-2 and TRBJ1-4; no definite D call. This clonotype was obtained from an adult in good health. The CDR3 sequence is CASSLGHGEKLFF. In nucleotides, the CDR3 is TGTGCCAGCAGCTTAGGGCATGGTGAAAAACTGTTTTTT.